This TCR beta chain comes out of a study of T-cell memory formation after mild COVID-19. Study information: Clustering of TCRs was largely donor specific.

TCRdb passed the 5' RACE reads through MiXCR, listing each CDR3 protein once. The profile shows approximately 300,000 distinct CDR3 sequences, approximately 15% of them singletons. Turning to this clonotype: Its antigen is not identified.

Study-level results: Pre-infection memory contained some responding clones, which suggested that cross-reactive memory had joined.

The CDR3 length is 16 residues. Germline V gives CDR1 LGHNA, CDR2 YSLEER. The V gene end was trimmed by 2 bases and the J gene end by 0 bases; junction bases not matched to a gene: 6. This sequence joins TRBV4-3 and TRBJ2-7; 8 nucleotides match TRBD1. This TCR came from a man younger than 35 who had mild COVID-19 (a few samples of this study predate the infection). Cell type and time point are not known. The sample taken for sequencing was PBMCs or a T cell subset sorted from them (not recorded which). This CDR3 is CASSQRAGGYSYEQYF. For the CDR3, the DNA is TGCGCCAGCAGCCAAAGAGCAGGGGGCTACTCCTACGAGCAGTACTTC.